This T cell receptor beta chain was retrieved from a study of blood T cell repertoires in COVID-19 (TCRdb year 2020). Regarding the complete study: Collaborator samples came from the United States, Italy and Spain and covered acute and convalescent phases of COVID-19. The material from the prospective study consisted of cDNA or gDNA derived from T cells, B-cell-depleted T cells, or PBMCs. Subjects who had been exposed to COVID-19, were actively infected with it, or had recovered from it provided the deeply sampled blood TCRbeta repertoires that made up the dataset. The repertoires were made available in a free public database intended to serve as a resource for research on the immune response to SARS-CoV-2. Samples came from the ongoing ImmuneRACE study (first 160 participants) plus 1,254 subjects from 6 global collaborators. Nearly every sample came with metadata listing a de-identified subject ID, COVID-19 status, age in years and sex. HLA class I and class II types, where available, came from metadata supplied by the sample provider rather than from assay-based typing.

Each collaborating institution followed its own protocols to collect whole blood in K2EDTA tubes. For TCRbeta analysis, collaborators shipped samples as frozen whole blood, isolated PBMCs, or DNA extracted from either of those sample types. TCRbeta CDR3 regions were amplified from genomic DNA using the immunoSEQ Assay, a bias-controlled multiplex PCR. As for how the authors treated the data: The number of nucleated cells in each sample was estimated by amplification of reference gene primers within the assay. Sequence reads were collapsed and filtered to measure the absolute abundance of every unique TCRbeta CDR3 rearrangement. For each sample, productive Simpson clonality was calculated by taking the square root of Simpson's diversity index across productive rearrangements. TCRdb re-hosts the immuneACCESS table, in-frame sequences only. Its copies lack some clones; in the studies checked, an unresolved V gene accounts for under half of them, and the cause for the rest is not known. From that table come the V and J calls and clone size; the DNA was used to work out D and trimming. This sample has a few hundred thousand clones in its table, and around 87% of those were observed once. The ten biggest clones cover roughly 2.5% of the sample.

This clone was recorded a few times. There is no known antigen for this receptor. No base quality information exists; no much larger clone differs at one position. The full study reports these points: The amount of clinical and demographic metadata varied by source and participant and was provided uncurated.

Based on the germline V gene, the CDR1 and CDR2 sequences are MDHEN and SYDVKM. Inclusive of the bounding cysteine and phenylalanine, the CDR3 is 18 residues long. The CDR3 DNA has 54 bases and is translated from base 1. A distance of 18 bases separates the germline ends of V and J, which lose 6 bases and 0 bases respectively. Sequenced material: peripheral blood. The TCR originated in a woman between 50 and 59 years old with acute or convalescent COVID-19. The chain links TRBV28 with TRBJ1-6, with a tentative D gene TRBD1 over 6 matching bases. CDR3 region: CASSRDTLMSSYNSPLHF. The nucleotide sequence is given as TGTGCCAGCAGCCGGGACACCTTAATGAGCTCCTATAATTCACCCCTCCACTTT.